Listed here are 18 T cell receptor beta chains from one sample, sequenced in a study of PD-L1 blockade in urothelial cancer. Sequenced by immunoSEQ multiplex PCR; TCRdb stores in-frame clones only, minus some. Among 41,000 or so clones listed, about four fifths were seen once. Sequencing was performed on PBMCs, taken around atezolizumab (anti-PD-L1) treatment. These receptors were collected from a man between 60 and 75 years old with urothelial cancer.

The V and J genes are TRBV10-3 and TRBJ1-6; D ambiguous. This CDR3 has 15 amino acids. Trimming took 2 bases from V and 7 from J, leaving 12 bases between them. The V gene's germline CDR1 is ENHRY and CDR2 SYGVKD. The CDR3: CAISELPGGNSPLHF. The CDR3 bases are TGTGCCATCAGTGAGCTCCCGGGCGGGAATTCACCCCTCCACTTT.

The chain recombines TRBV5-1 with TRBJ1-6; D may be TRBD1 (6 bases). Germline CDR1 SGHRS, CDR2 YFSETQ. CDR3 size: 15 residues. Deletions cut 1 base from V and 7 bases from J, with 12 bases between. Written as DNA, the CDR3 is TGCGCCAGCAGCTTGCTTACAGGGAACAATTCACCCCTCCACTTT. It codes for CASSLLTGNNSPLHF.

This clone was observed a few times. V is TRBV19 and J is TRBJ1-4, with 7 bases fitting TRBD1. Looked up from germline, CDR1 is LNHDA and CDR2 is SQIVND (reference sequence). The CDR3 covers 17 residues. Trimming cost V 7 bases and J 4 bases; bases outside gene matches: 15. CDR3 in amino acids: CASKATGLGVDNEKLFF. The CDR3 DNA is TGTGCCAGTAAGGCGACAGGGCTTGGGGTGGATAATGAAAAACTGTTTTTT.

This clone has more than one count but fewer than ten. This sample also contains other DNA sequences that code for the same CDR3. The rearrangement uses TRBV7-9 and TRBJ2-3, with D possibly being TRBD2 (6 bases). The germline gives CDR1 SEHNR, CDR2 FQNEAQ (reference sequence). Trimming stripped 0 bases from V and 2 bases from J, with 9 bases between. The CDR3 contains 15 residues. In DNA, the CDR3 is TGTGCCAGCAGCTTAGCTAGCGGTAACACAGATACGCAGTATTTT. The encoded protein is CASSLASGNTDTQYF.

The chain links TRBV5-1 to TRBJ2-7; tentative D call: TRBD2 (6 bases). Germline V gene lookup returns CDR1 SGHRS and CDR2 YFSETQ. V lost 5 bases and J lost 3, with 15 bases in between. The CDR3 totals 14 residues. The CDR3 spells CASSQTGDSYEQYF. CDR3 nucleotides: TGCGCCAGCAGTCAGACGGGAGACAGCTACGAGCAGTACTTC.

The chain links TRBV6-5 to TRBJ2-1; TRBD1 is a possible D gene (5 bases). The germline gives CDR1 MNHEY, CDR2 SVGAGI. Deletions cut 0 bases from V and 3 bases from J, with 9 bases between. The length of the CDR3 is 15 residues. CDR3: CASSYSRQHYNEQFF. Written as DNA, the CDR3 is TGTGCCAGCAGTTACTCGAGACAGCACTACAATGAGCAGTTCTTC.

This clone was counted between two and nine times. At the DNA level, this CDR3 is encoded by other sequences in the same sample as well. This rearrangement joins TRBV5-4 to TRBJ2-5, with 7 bases aligning to TRBD1. Germline loops: CDR1 SGHNT, CDR2 YYREEE (reference sequence). The length of the CDR3 is 14 residues. Trimming at V came to 0 bases and at J to 1 base, leaving 0 bases not matched to a gene. The CDR3 is CASSLAGGQETQYF. The CDR3 DNA reads TGTGCCAGCAGCTTGGCAGGGGGCCAAGAGACCCAGTACTTC.

V is TRBV19 and J is TRBJ2-7, with D perhaps matching TRBD2 (5 bases). CDR1 is LNHDA and CDR2 is SQIVND in the germline V gene (reference sequence). There are 14 residues in the CDR3. V lost 5 bases and J 7 bases, leaving 18 bases between the germline ends. CDR3 loop: CASSPFGGGGEQYF. The CDR3 DNA is TGTGCCAGTAGTCCCTTCGGCGGAGGAGGAGAGCAGTACTTC.

The chain couples TRBV6-1 to TRBJ1-2; D is unclear. CDR3 length equals 14 residues. Germline CDR1 is MNHNS and CDR2 is SASEGT. V was clipped by 2 bases and J by 2 bases, with 9 bases between them. DNA for the CDR3: TGTGCCAGCAGTGAATCGAACGGGAACTATGGCTACACCTTC. Amino acids: CASSESNGNYGYTF.

This chain joins TRBV28 and TRBJ2-6, with D possibly TRBD1 on 6 matching bases. This CDR3 comprises 16 residues. V shed 6 bases and J shed 0 bases, with 12 bases lying between them. CDR1 and CDR2 (germline): MDHEN, SYDVKM. CDR3 nucleotides: TGTGCCAGCAGAGCAGGACAGACCTCTGGGGCCAACGTCCTGACTTTC. This gives the protein CASRAGQTSGANVLTF.

J is TRBJ1-6 and V is TRBV7-8, with 9 nucleotides matching TRBD1. Germline CDR1 SGHVS, CDR2 FQNEAQ. This CDR3 region has 15 residues. J gave up 7 bases and V 5 bases, and 6 bases lay outside the gene matches. CDR3 region: CASSAYRGPNSPLHF. The CDR3 DNA sequence: TGTGCCAGCAGCGCCTACAGGGGGCCCAATTCACCCCTCCACTTT.

The chain couples TRBV5-1 to TRBJ2-1; 9 bases are shared with TRBD2. The germline V gene encodes CDR1 SGHRS and CDR2 YFSETQ. The V and J ends lost 3 bases and 7 bases, in that order; junction bases with no gene match: 5. The CDR3 is 14 amino acids. CDR3: CASSYSGGENEQFF. CDR3 DNA: TGCGCCAGCAGCTATAGCGGGGGAGAGAATGAGCAGTTCTTC. The whole variable domain, filled in from reference TRBV5-1 and TRBJ2-1, reads KAGVTQTPRYLIKTRGQQVTLSCSPISGHRSVSWYQQTPGQGLQFLFEYFSETQRNKGNFPGRFSGRQFSNSRSEMNVSTLELGDSALYLCASSYSGGENEQFFGPGTRLTVL.

This clone has a single count. This chain connects TRBV7-9 to TRBJ2-3; 9 bases are a match to TRBD1. Losses at the gene ends were 5 bases for V and 3 bases for J; bases not matched to a gene: 6. The CDR3 consists of 15 residues. Germline CDR1 is SEHNR and CDR2 is FQNEAQ (reference sequence). CDR3 sequence reads: CASSRDRGATDTQYF. CDR3 bases: TGTGCCAGCAGCCGCGACAGGGGGGCGACAGATACGCAGTATTTT.

The V gene is TRBV6-1, the J gene TRBJ1-2; no clear D. Trimming pared 1 base from V and 5 bases from J, leaving 5 bases between. CDR1 MNHNS and CDR2 SASEGT come from the germline V gene. The CDR3 length is 12 residues. Here the CDR3 reads CASSEEPYGYTF. Written as DNA, the CDR3 is TGTGCCAGCAGTGAAGAGCCTTATGGCTACACCTTC.

The chain has TRBV29-1 and TRBJ1-4; 8 nucleotides align to TRBD1. The CDR3 is 15 amino acids. Germline loops: CDR1 SQVTM, CDR2 ANQGSEA. J gave up 5 bases and V 1 base, and 6 bases lay outside the gene matches. The CDR3 sequence: CSVEGSGTGNEKLFF. In DNA, the CDR3 is TGCAGCGTTGAAGGTTCCGGGACAGGCAATGAAAAACTGTTTTTT.

V usage is TRBV28 and J usage is TRBJ2-3; a possible D gene is TRBD2 (7 bases). V was pared by 5 bases and J by 3 bases, with 18 bases between. Germline V CDR1 and CDR2: MDHEN, SYDVKM. The CDR3 has 16 amino acids. CDR3: CASSPMGGGGTDTQYF. The DNA for the CDR3 is TGTGCCAGCAGTCCTATGGGGGGCGGGGGAACAGATACGCAGTATTTT.

The table lists this clone with a count of one. The rearrangement uses TRBV9 and TRBJ1-4; the match to TRBD1 covers 8 bases. This CDR3 spans 15 amino acids. J was trimmed by 8 bases and V by 2 bases; bases with no gene match: 8. The germline V gene encodes CDR1 SGDLS and CDR2 YYNGEE. In nucleotides, the CDR3 is TGTGCCAGCAGCGTCCGACAGGGGTTCAGGGAAAAACTGTTTTTT. Protein sequence: CASSVRQGFREKLFF.

The CDR3: CATSRARTRQETQYF. CDR3 DNA: TGTGCCACCAGCAGAGCCCGGACACGCCAAGAGACCCAGTACTTC. The chain couples TRBV15 to TRBJ2-5, with D possibly matching TRBD1 (5 bases). Germline CDR1 reads LNHNV; CDR2 reads YYDKDF (reference sequence). Trimming took 1 base from V and 1 from J, leaving 10 bases between them. The CDR3 consists of 15 residues.